This T cell receptor beta chain was captured by sequencing in a study of Graves' ophthalmopathy and Graves' hyperthyroidism. General study points: Also, most clonotypes expanded in the thyroid above 0.001 frequency appeared in blood.

Other autoimmune diseases, uncontrolled infections, pregnancy and lactation each led to patient exclusion. The CDR3 is 16 residues long. Trimming removed 5 bases at V and 3 bases at J, with 16 bases between. CDR1 is SGHTA, CDR2 FQGNSA, per germline. A remark on this clonotype: Its antigen remains unknown.

RNA transcripts provided the template for amplifying TCR beta CDR3 regions. HTBI-primed RT-PCR formed the first round, and a multiplex PCR formed the second. From the multiplex PCR reads, TCRdb called clonotypes with MiXCR, one entry per CDR3 protein. The table shows hundreds of thousands of distinct CDR3 sequences, with approximately 39% occurring only once. The specimen sequenced was peripheral blood. This sequence was found in an adult man with Graves' ophthalmopathy. This chain joins TRBV7-2 and TRBJ2-2; a possible D gene is TRBD1 (6 bases). CDR3 in DNA: TGTGCCAGCAGCCACAGAGGGGGAGTGGACACCGGGGAGCTGTTTTTT. It translates to CASSHRGGVDTGELFF.